The 8 T cell receptor beta chains presented below share a single source sample, sequenced in a study of PD-L1 blockade in urothelial cancer. Sequencing used immunoSEQ multiplex PCR; TCRdb keeps in-frame clones, though not all of them. The sample lists 60,000 to 80,000 clones, about nine tenths seen once, with roughly 12% in the top ten. The time point is: peripheral blood 6 weeks after treatment start. The sequencing here drew on PBMCs, taken around atezolizumab (anti-PD-L1) treatment. Every receptor here comes from a man aged 55 to 70 with urothelial cancer.

To note about this clone: At one of its ends the junction is not consistent with the germline gene, which may arise from a read error. The chain combines TRBV7-7 with TRBJ2-7; maybe TRBD2 (5 bases). Germline CDR1 and CDR2: SSHAT and FNYEAQ (reference sequence). This CDR3 is built from 13 residues. This CDR3 is CASSLGELSEQYF. In DNA form, the CDR3 reads TGTGCTAGCAGCCTCGGGGAGTTGAGTGAGCAGTACTTC.

The chain recombines TRBV29-1 with TRBJ1-2; TRBD1 matches at 7 bases. CDR3 length: 13 residues. Germline loops: CDR1 SQVTM, CDR2 ANQGSEA. V dropped 6 bases and J dropped 1; count of bases not matched to a gene: 5. The CDR3 reads CSVPGTVNYGYTF. CDR3 sequence (DNA): TGCAGCGTGCCCGGGACAGTTAACTATGGCTACACCTTC.

The J gene is TRBJ2-3, the V gene TRBV14; 9 bases agree with TRBD2. V was clipped by 1 base and J by 2 bases; unmatched bases: 1. Per the germline V gene, CDR1 is SGHDN and CDR2 is FVKESK. This CDR3 contains 15 residues. The CDR3 loop is CASSQGLAVTDTQYF. The CDR3 nucleotides are TGTGCCAGCAGCCAAGGACTAGCGGTCACAGATACGCAGTATTTT.

A few counts support this clone. The rearrangement joins TRBV7-3 to TRBJ2-3; 7 positions agree with TRBD2. The CDR3 is made up of 13 amino acids. The germline CDR1 and CDR2 sequences are SGHTA and FQGTGA. Unmatched junction bases numbered 0, after V lost 4 bases and J lost 2 bases. The CDR3 spells CASSWDYTDTQYF. The CDR3 region has the DNA TGTGCCAGCAGCTGGGACTACACAGATACGCAGTATTTT.

The chain is built from TRBV7-2 and TRBJ2-2; possible D gene TRBD1, 6 bases. The germline V gene has CDR1 SGHTA and CDR2 FQGNSA. V lost 6 bases to trimming and J lost 3 bases, with 17 bases between them. This CDR3 spans 16 amino acids. The CDR3 sequence: CASSRAPGAYTGELFF. The CDR3 coding sequence is TGTGCCAGCAGTCGGGCGCCAGGGGCGTACACCGGGGAGCTGTTTTTT.

This clone has only one observation. This chain links TRBV10-1 with TRBJ1-1, with TRBD1 matching 9 bases. Germline V gives CDR1 WNHNN, CDR2 SYGVQD (reference sequence). V lost 6 bases, J lost 6 bases, and 11 bases stayed unmatched. The CDR3 is made up of 15 amino acids. CDR3 residues: CASSDAGTGKAEAFF. The CDR3 nucleotides are TGCGCCAGCAGCGACGCCGGGACAGGGAAGGCTGAAGCTTTCTTT.

J is TRBJ2-1 and V is TRBV19; the D is unclear. The CDR3 consists of 12 residues. V gave up 5 bases and J gave up 7 bases, with 9 bases separating them. Germline CDR1 reads LNHDA; CDR2 reads SQIVND (reference sequence). The CDR3 region is CASSLQLNEQFF. CDR3 DNA: TGTGCCAGTAGTCTTCAGTTAAATGAGCAGTTCTTC.

V gene TRBV7-3 combines with J gene TRBJ2-7; D is possibly TRBD1 (6 bases). The CDR3 length is 13 residues. V was clipped by 4 bases and J by 9 bases, with 16 bases between them. From germline, CDR1 is SGHTA and CDR2 FQGTGA. The CDR3 loop is CASSSIFGGPQYF. The CDR3 DNA reads as TGTGCCAGCAGCTCGATATTTGGGGGCCCGCAGTACTTC.